These 28 T cell receptor beta chains were all obtained from the same sample, sequenced in a study of neurological immune-mediated disorders. TCRdb independently ran MiXCR on the 5' RACE reads; one entry per CDR3 protein. The table records about 62,000 distinct CDR3 sequences, approximately 3.7% of them present only once. The specimen sequenced was PBMCs. All receptors come from a woman aged 50 to 65 with multiple sclerosis.

This clonotype came up many times. This sequence joins TRBV27 and TRBJ2-7; 10 bases are a match to TRBD1. The germline V gene has CDR1 MNHEY and CDR2 SMNVEV (reference sequence). This CDR3 region has 16 residues. J was trimmed by 7 bases and V by 5 bases; bases with no gene match: 14. In DNA, the CDR3 is TGTGCCAGCAGTCGAGACCCCGGGACAGGGGTAGGGGAGCAGTACTTC. Its protein is CASSRDPGTGVGEQYF.

The table lists this clonotype with many counts. This chain uses TRBV5-1 with TRBJ1-5; D perhaps matches TRBD1 (6 bases). This CDR3 spans 16 amino acids. Germline CDR1 SGHRS, CDR2 YFSETQ. Trimming left V 1 base short and J 6 bases short, with 17 bases between. The CDR3 DNA reads TGCGCCAGCAGCTTGTTGCCAAGGGACACTCCTCAGCCCCAGCATTTT. Protein product: CASSLLPRDTPQPQHF.

V gene TRBV10-3 combines with J gene TRBJ2-7, with D possibly called TRBD1 or TRBD2 (5 bases each). Trimming cost V 7 bases and J 3 bases, with 10 bases left between them. Germline V gene sequence: CDR1 ENHRY, CDR2 SYGVKD. This CDR3 region has 12 residues. The CDR3 protein is CAIKGPDYEQYF. The CDR3 region has the DNA TGTGCCATCAAGGGACCCGACTACGAGCAGTACTTC.

This clonotype was detected a few times. One junction end disagrees with the germline gene, perhaps due to a read error. The CDR3 sequence is CASSLAGGIYYNEQFF. DNA for the CDR3: TGTGCCAGCAGTCTAGCGGGAGGCATTTACTACAATGAGCAGTTCTTC. The rearrangement joins TRBV12-3 or TRBV12-4 to TRBJ2-1; 11 positions match TRBD2. This CDR3 has 16 residues.

V usage is TRBV12-3 or TRBV12-4 and J usage is TRBJ2-1; 12 nucleotides agree with TRBD2. Losses at the gene ends were 7 bases for V and 7 bases for J; bases not matched to a gene: 17. The CDR3 is made up of 18 amino acids. The CDR3 spells CASIPGASGRAEINEQFF. The DNA of the CDR3 is TGTGCCAGCATCCCAGGAGCTAGCGGGAGGGCCGAAATAAATGAGCAGTTCTTC.

The V gene is TRBV5-1, the J gene TRBJ2-7; D remains unclear. With 4 bases removed from V and 6 bases from J, the gap between germline ends came to 14 bases. The germline V gene encodes CDR1 SGHRS and CDR2 YFSETQ. The CDR3 is made up of 13 amino acids. In DNA form, the CDR3 reads TGCGCCAGCAGCGTTACACGCCTTGCCGAGCAGTACTTC. Protein product: CASSVTRLAEQYF.

There are a few counts of this clonotype. The chain employs TRBV20-1 and TRBJ2-1; 10 bases fit TRBD1. This CDR3 spans 14 amino acids. The germline CDR1 and CDR2 sequences are DFQATT and SNEGSKA (reference sequence). V dropped 6 bases and J dropped 8; count of bases not matched to a gene: 10. The CDR3 DNA sequence: TGCAGTGCCACTGGGACAGGGGTTTACCATGAGCAGTTCTTC. Translating it yields CSATGTGVYHEQFF.

The table lists this clonotype with many counts. The V call is TRBV29-1, the J call TRBJ1-1, with a possible D match to TRBD1 (5 bases). V was shortened by 4 bases and J by 1 base, with 13 bases between the two germline ends. Germline V gene lookup returns CDR1 SQVTM and CDR2 ANQGSEA. This CDR3 has 14 residues. CDR3 sequence (DNA): TGCAGCGTTGGGGCGAGAGGGGAGAACACTGAAGCTTTCTTT. It translates to CSVGARGENTEAFF.

This clonotype was observed at least ten times. The V call is TRBV4-3, the J call TRBJ1-5; D unresolved. This CDR3 spans 14 amino acids. The germline gives CDR1 LGHNA, CDR2 YSLEER. V shed 3 bases and J shed 1 base, with 7 bases lying between them. CDR3 DNA: TGCGCCAGCAGCCATGGCCCCAGCAATCAGCCCCAGCATTTT. This gives the protein CASSHGPSNQPQHF.

Turning to this clonotype: Relative to the germline gene, one junction end is altered; a read error may explain this. The rearrangement uses TRBV14 and TRBJ1-5; D remains unclear. CDR3 size: 13 residues. Germline lookup yields CDR1 SGHDN and CDR2 FVKESK. CDR3 residues: CASSRRANQPQNF. As DNA, the CDR3 is TGTGCCAGCAGCCGAAGGGCCAATCAGCCCCAGAATTTT.

This clonotype was counted at least ten times. This chain links TRBV5-1 with TRBJ2-3; D is unresolved. The CDR3 is 14 amino acids. With 0 bases removed from V and 6 bases from J, the gap between germline ends came to 11 bases. Germline V gene lookup returns CDR1 SGHRS and CDR2 YFSETQ. The CDR3 protein is CASSLERAVDTQYF. In nucleotides, the CDR3 is TGCGCCAGCAGCTTGGAACGTGCCGTGGATACGCAGTATTTT.

The rearrangement joins TRBV7-2 to TRBJ2-3; TRBD2 matches at 7 bases. Germline V gene lookup returns CDR1 SGHTA and CDR2 FQGNSA. The CDR3 has 15 residues. After removal of 1 base from V and 0 bases from J, the junction contained 1 base not matched to a gene. The CDR3 nucleotides read TGTGCCAGCAGCTTAGACGGGAGGAGCACAGATACGCAGTATTTT. Its protein is CASSLDGRSTDTQYF. Full variable domain (missing parts from reference TRBV7-2 and TRBJ2-3): GAGVSQSPSNKVTEKGKDVELRCDPISGHTALYWYRQSLGQGLEFLIYFQGNSAPDKSGLPSDRFSAERTGGSVSTLTIQRTQQEDSAVYLCASSLDGRSTDTQYFGPGTRLTVL.

Many counts were recorded for this clonotype. The rearrangement joins TRBV7-3 to TRBJ2-3; D is possibly TRBD2 (6 bases). Germline loops: CDR1 SGHTA, CDR2 FQGTGA. This CDR3 is 15 amino acids long. Trimming cost V 4 bases and J 0 bases, with 11 bases left between them. CDR3 sequence reads: CASSSNGRSTDTQYF. CDR3 coding DNA: TGTGCCAGCAGCTCCAACGGGAGAAGCACAGATACGCAGTATTTT.

This clonotype has ten or more counts. CDR3 protein: CASSPAHSGVGTFF. For the CDR3, the DNA is TGTGCCAGCAGCCCCGCTCATTCGGGGGTTGGAACTTTCTTT. The V call is TRBV12-3 or TRBV12-4, the J call TRBJ1-1; perhaps TRBD1 as D (5 bases). Trimming pared 6 bases from V and 12 bases from J, leaving 23 bases between. The CDR3 is 14 residues long.

This clonotype was seen at least ten times. The rearrangement joins TRBV7-2 to TRBJ1-3, with D tentatively TRBD1 (6 bases). The germline V and J ends were trimmed by 1 base and 0 bases, with 16 bases remaining between them. Germline CDR1 is SGHTA and CDR2 is FQGNSA. This CDR3 has 18 amino acids. The chain's CDR3 is CASSLEALETGSGNTIYF. The CDR3 nucleotides read TGTGCCAGCAGCTTAGAAGCGCTAGAGACAGGCTCTGGAAACACCATATATTTT.

This clonotype was counted many times. The chain joins TRBV7-2 to TRBJ2-7; TRBD2 might be the D (6 bases). In germline, CDR1 is SGHTA, CDR2 FQGNSA. V was clipped by 8 bases and J by 3 bases, with 17 bases between them. This CDR3 comprises 14 residues. DNA of the CDR3: TGTGCCAGCGGGGCCTCGCGGGACGGCTACGAGCAGTACTTC. Translation gives CASGASRDGYEQYF.

The table lists this clonotype with many counts. The chain uses TRBV5-1 and TRBJ2-1; TRBD2 matches 13 bases. Trimming removed 0 bases from V and 5 bases from J; junction bases left unmatched: 11. The CDR3 is made up of 19 amino acids. Per germline, CDR1 SGHRS and CDR2 YFSETQ. The CDR3 region has the DNA TGCGCCAGCAGCTTGGCCTACTCCCCTACTAGCGGGAGGGACAATGAGCAGTTCTTC. Amino acids: CASSLAYSPTSGRDNEQFF.

V usage is TRBV20-1 and J usage is TRBJ1-2; 7 bases align to TRBD1. The CDR3 consists of 18 residues. Germline V lookup: CDR1 DFQATT, CDR2 SNEGSKA (reference sequence). Losses at the gene ends were 0 bases for V and 0 bases for J; bases not matched to a gene: 13. CDR3 in DNA: TGCAGTGCTAGAGACCCCCTTGGACAGGACAAAGCTAACTATGGCTACACCTTC. Translated, it gives CSARDPLGQDKANYGYTF.

This clonotype was seen many times. CDR3: CASSEGRTEAFF. In DNA form, the CDR3 reads TGTGCCAGCAGTGAGGGTAGAACTGAAGCTTTCTTT. The chain links TRBV2 to TRBJ1-1, with unresolved D. Trimming removed 3 bases at V and 5 bases at J, with 7 bases between. The germline V gene has CDR1 SNHLY and CDR2 FYNNEI. This CDR3 contains 12 residues. Based on the CDR3 plus reference TRBV2 and TRBJ1-1, the full variable domain is EPEVTQTPSHQVTQMGQEVILRCVPISNHLYFYWYRQILGQKVEFLVSFYNNEISEKSEIFDDQFSVERPDGSNFTLKIRSTKLEDSAMYFCASSEGRTEAFFGQGTRLTVV.

This clonotype was detected ten times or more. The V gene is TRBV5-6, the J gene TRBJ2-1; D gene uncertain. The CDR3 sequence is 15 residues long. V shed 0 bases and J shed 4 bases, with 11 bases lying between them. Germline CDR1 SGHDT, CDR2 YYEEEE. DNA for the CDR3: TGTGCCAGCAGCTTGGGGAATGGGCTATACAATGAGCAGTTCTTC. It translates to CASSLGNGLYNEQFF. Together with reference TRBV5-6 and TRBJ2-1, the CDR3 gives the full variable domain: DAGVTQSPTHLIKTRGQQVTLRCSPKSGHDTVSWYQQALGQGPQFIFQYYEEEERQRGNFPDRFSGHQFPNYSSELNVNALLLGDSALYLCASSLGNGLYNEQFFGPGTRLTVL.

Ten or more counts support this clonotype. The chain is built from TRBV20-1 and TRBJ1-2; D may be TRBD1 (6 bases). CDR1 and CDR2 (germline): DFQATT, SNEGSKA (reference sequence). The CDR3 length is 12 residues. The V and J ends lost 6 bases and 8 bases respectively, with 16 bases between them. CDR3 in DNA: TGCAGTGCCACACCACAGGGAGGGGGCTACACCTTC. Protein sequence: CSATPQGGGYTF.

This clonotype was seen repeatedly, ten times or more. The CDR3 sequence is CASSWTVAYEQYF. In DNA, the CDR3 is TGTGCCAGCAGCTGGACAGTAGCCTACGAGCAGTACTTC. The chain is built from TRBV7-9 and TRBJ2-7, with D maybe TRBD1 (6 bases). V was shortened by 4 bases and J by 2 bases, with 9 bases between the two germline ends. The CDR3 contains 13 residues. The germline CDR1 and CDR2 sequences are SEHNR and FQNEAQ (reference sequence).

This clonotype appeared many times. The chain couples TRBV4-3 to TRBJ2-5; the D gene is possibly TRBD2 (6 bases). CDR1 and CDR2 (germline): LGHNA, YSLEER. V lost 1 base and J 9 bases, leaving 12 bases between the germline ends. This CDR3 is 13 amino acids long. CDR3 nucleotide sequence: TGCGCCAGCAGCCAAGGCGGGACGAAGCCCCAGTACTTC. Its translation is CASSQGGTKPQYF.

This clonotype is judged medium-sized (0.01 to 0.1%). This rearrangement joins TRBV7-2 to TRBJ1-1; D is unclear. Trimming took 1 base from V and 4 from J, leaving 13 bases between them. Germline V CDR1 and CDR2: SGHTA, FQGNSA. CDR3 length: 15 amino acids. DNA for the CDR3: TGTGCCAGCAGCTTAGACCCCCGGGTTGGCACTGAAGCTTTCTTT. It specifies CASSLDPRVGTEAFF. The full variable domain, with the rest looked up from reference TRBV7-2 and TRBJ1-1, is GAGVSQSPSNKVTEKGKDVELRCDPISGHTALYWYRQSLGQGLEFLIYFQGNSAPDKSGLPSDRFSAERTGGSVSTLTIQRTQQEDSAVYLCASSLDPRVGTEAFFGQGTRLTVV.

At least ten counts were recorded for this clonotype. This chain joins TRBV10-3 and TRBJ1-1; D gene uncertain. The germline V gene encodes CDR1 ENHRY and CDR2 SYGVKD. The V end was cut by 2 bases, the J end by 4 bases, with 2 bases between. The CDR3 spans 11 residues. DNA for the CDR3: TGTGCCATCAGTGAGGGCACTGAAGCTTTCTTT. This gives the protein CAISEGTEAFF.

This clonotype appeared many times. V gene TRBV21-1 combines with J gene TRBJ2-6; TRBD1 was called by the table and not checked on the DNA. TRBV21-1 is shown as a pseudogene. The CDR3 runs 18 residues. This CDR3 reads CASGTQGKQSGGANVLTF. The CDR3 DNA reads TGTGCCAGCGGAACACAGGGAAAGCAGTCGGGTGGGGCCAACGTCCTGACTTTC.

This chain links TRBV7-9 with TRBJ2-7; unclear D gene. Looked up from germline, CDR1 is SEHNR and CDR2 is FQNEAQ (reference sequence). The CDR3 has 12 amino acids. V was pared by 5 bases and J by 5 bases, with 10 bases between. CDR3 loop: CASSPGFHEQYF. As DNA, the CDR3 is TGTGCCAGCAGCCCCGGGTTCCACGAGCAGTACTTC.

The genes are TRBV20-1 and TRBJ2-7; 10 nucleotides match TRBD1. V trimming: 5 bases; J trimming: 6 bases; junction bases outside the gene matches: 7. This CDR3 spans 13 amino acids. Germline V CDR1 and CDR2: DFQATT, SNEGSKA (reference sequence). The CDR3 sequence is CSARPGQGSEQYF. Written as DNA, the CDR3 is TGCAGTGCTCGACCGGGACAGGGGAGCGAGCAGTACTTC.